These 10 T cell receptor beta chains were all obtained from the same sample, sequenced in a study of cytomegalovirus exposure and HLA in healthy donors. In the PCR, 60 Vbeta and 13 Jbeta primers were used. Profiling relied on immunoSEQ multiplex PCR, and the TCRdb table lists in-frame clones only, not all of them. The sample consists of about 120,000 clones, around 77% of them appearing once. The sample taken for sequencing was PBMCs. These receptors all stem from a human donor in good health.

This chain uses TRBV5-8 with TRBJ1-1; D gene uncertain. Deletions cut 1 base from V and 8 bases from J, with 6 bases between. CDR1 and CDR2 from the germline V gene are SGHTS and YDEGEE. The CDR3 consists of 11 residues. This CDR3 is CASSLISEAFF. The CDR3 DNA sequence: TGTGCCAGCAGCTTGATAAGCGAAGCTTTCTTT.

CDR3 in amino acids: CASSSTSQETQYF. The CDR3, as DNA: TGTGCCAGCAGCTCAACCAGCCAAGAGACCCAGTACTTC. The chain couples TRBV7-9 to TRBJ2-5; D is uncertain. CDR1 SEHNR and CDR2 FQNEAQ come from the germline V gene (reference sequence). Trimming stripped 4 bases from V and 1 base from J, with 7 bases between. The CDR3 extends over 13 amino acids.

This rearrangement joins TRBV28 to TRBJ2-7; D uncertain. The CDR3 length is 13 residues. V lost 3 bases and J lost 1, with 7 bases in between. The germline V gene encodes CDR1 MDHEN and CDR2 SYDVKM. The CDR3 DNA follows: TGTGCCAGCAGTTTGAGTAGATCCTACGAGCAGTACTTC. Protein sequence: CASSLSRSYEQYF.

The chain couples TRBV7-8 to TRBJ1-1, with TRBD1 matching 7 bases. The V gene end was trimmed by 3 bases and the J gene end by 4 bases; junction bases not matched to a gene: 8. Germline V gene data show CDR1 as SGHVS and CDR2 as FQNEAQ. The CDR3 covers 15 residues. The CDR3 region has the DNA TGTGCCAGCAGCTTGGGTGACAGGGTAGGCACTGAAGCTTTCTTT. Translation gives CASSLGDRVGTEAFF.

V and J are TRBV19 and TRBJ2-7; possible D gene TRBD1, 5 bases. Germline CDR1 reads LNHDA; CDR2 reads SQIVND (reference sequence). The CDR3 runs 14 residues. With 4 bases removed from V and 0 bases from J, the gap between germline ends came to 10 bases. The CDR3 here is CASSRQKSSYEQYF. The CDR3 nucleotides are TGTGCCAGTAGTAGACAGAAGAGCTCCTACGAGCAGTACTTC.

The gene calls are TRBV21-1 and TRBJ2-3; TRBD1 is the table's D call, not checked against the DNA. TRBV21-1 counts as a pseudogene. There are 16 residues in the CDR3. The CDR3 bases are TGTGCCAGCAGCGAAGGGACAGACCATTGCACAGATACGCAGTATTTT. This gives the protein CASSEGTDHCTDTQYF.

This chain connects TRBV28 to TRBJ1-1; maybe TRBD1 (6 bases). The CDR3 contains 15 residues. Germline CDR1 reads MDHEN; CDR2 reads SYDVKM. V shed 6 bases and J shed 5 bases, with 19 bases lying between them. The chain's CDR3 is CASRPLGGRGTEAFF. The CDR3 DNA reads TGTGCCAGCAGACCTCTCGGGGGGCGAGGGACTGAAGCTTTCTTT.

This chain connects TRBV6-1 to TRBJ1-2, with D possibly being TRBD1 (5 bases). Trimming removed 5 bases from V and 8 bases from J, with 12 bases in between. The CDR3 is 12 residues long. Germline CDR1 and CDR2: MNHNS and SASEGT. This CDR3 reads CASSSRGEGYTF. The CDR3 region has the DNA TGTGCCAGCAGTTCCCGGGGGGAAGGCTACACCTTC.

The CDR3 DNA is TGCGCCAGCAGCTTGGCCTTGACTAGCGGGAGTTCAAATGAGCAGTTCTTC. This encodes CASSLALTSGSSNEQFF. This chain uses TRBV5-1 with TRBJ2-1; 12 bases align to TRBD2. CDR1 SGHRS and CDR2 YFSETQ come from the germline V gene. The V gene end was trimmed by 0 bases and the J gene end by 7 bases; junction bases not matched to a gene: 8. The CDR3 totals 17 residues.

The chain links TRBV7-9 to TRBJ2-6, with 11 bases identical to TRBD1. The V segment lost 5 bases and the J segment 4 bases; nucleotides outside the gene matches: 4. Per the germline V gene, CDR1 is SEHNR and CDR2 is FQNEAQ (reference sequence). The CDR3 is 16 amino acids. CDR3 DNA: TGTGCCAGCAGCGGGACAGGGGGGGGAGGGGCCAACGTCCTGACTTTC. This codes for CASSGTGGGGANVLTF.